This T cell receptor (beta chain) originates from a study of T cells in Graves' hyperthyroidism and ophthalmopathy. Study-wide results and caveats: Most clonotypes expanded in thyroid above 0.001 were likewise present in blood.

The source material, RNA transcripts, was used to amplify TCR beta CDR3 regions. TCR CDR3 regions were first amplified by RT-PCR with HTBI primers. TCRdb independently ran MiXCR on the multiplex PCR reads; one entry per CDR3 protein. The data contain roughly 500,000 distinct CDR3 sequences, 22% of them singletons. The CDR3 length is 14 residues. V gave up 5 bases and J gave up 0 bases, with 8 bases separating them. The germline V gene encodes CDR1 SGHRS and CDR2 YFSETQ. Patients having uncontrolled infection, another autoimmune disease, pregnancy or lactation were not included. Orbital computed tomography and thyroid ultrasound, together with serum TRAb and thyroxine and clinical symptoms, were used for diagnoses. In the case of this clonotype: What it recognizes is unknown.

The chain employs TRBV5-1 and TRBJ1-4; D gene ambiguous. The receptor was derived from a woman aged 70-85 years with Graves' ophthalmopathy. The source material was blood. In DNA, the CDR3 is TGCGCCAGCAGGGGGAGAGCAACTAATGAAAAACTGTTTTTT. This translates into CASRGRATNEKLFF.